The rows below give T cell receptor beta chains drawn from one sample of a study of T cell responses to AZD1222 COVID-19 vaccine. TCRdb's copy holds only in-frame clones and misses some; the assay was immunoSEQ multiplex PCR. The sample lists fewer than 110,000 clones; around 91% were seen once. The input for sequencing was peripheral blood, taken on day 0 of AZD1222 vaccination. The receptors stem from an adult in good health. Both conserved end residues are part of each CDR3. The D gene is left open where the match is weak. Expanded clones get a size class; other rows say once, few or many, or leave the size out.

clone_size d_call j_call v_call cdr3_length cdr3_nt cdr3_aa
once - TRBJ1-2 TRBV27 13 TGTGCCAGCAGTCACACCGGGAACTATGGCTACACCTTC CASSHTGNYGYTF
- TRBD1 TRBJ1-1 TRBV3-1/TRBV3-2 16 TGTGCCAGCGCTTCCTACTTGATACAGGGGCCCACTGAAGCTTTCTTT CASASYLIQGPTEAFF
- - TRBJ2-7 TRBV19 11 TGTGCCAGTAGCCAGGGCTACGAGCAGTACTTC CASSQGYEQYF
- TRBD2 TRBJ2-3 TRBV27 17 TGTGCCAGCAGTTTATTAAGTGGACTAGCGGTCACAGATACGCAGTATTTT CASSLLSGLAVTDTQYF
- - TRBJ1-4 TRBV28 15 TGTGCCAGCAGTTTCTTCAGGGAAGCTAATGAAAAACTGTTTTTT CASSFFREANEKLFF
once - TRBJ2-7 TRBV14 20 TGTGCCAGCAGCCAAGGCACAGGGGGCGCGGTAGCGGGAGTGGCATACGAGCAGTACTTC CASSQGTGGAVAGVAYEQYF
- TRBD2 TRBJ2-2 TRBV4-2 16 TGTGCCAGCAGCCATCTAGCGGGGATGAACACCGGGGAGCTGTTTTTT CASSHLAGMNTGELFF
- TRBD2 TRBJ2-3 TRBV4-2 17 TGTGCCAGCAGCCAAGATTCTAGCGGGAGTTTATCAGATACGCAGTATTTT CASSQDSSGSLSDTQYF
- TRBD2 TRBJ2-5 TRBV6-2/TRBV6-3 16 TGTGCCAGCAGTTATCCCGGACTAGCGTTTCAAGAGACCCAGTACTTC CASSYPGLAFQETQYF
- - TRBJ1-1 TRBV20-1 11 TGCAGTGCTAGTGAGGGACGGGAAGCTTTCTTT CSASEGREAFF
- - TRBJ1-4 TRBV6-5 14 TGTGCCAGCAGTCAGACATTCACAAATGAAAAACTGTTTTTT CASSQTFTNEKLFF
once TRBD1 TRBJ1-2 TRBV5-1 14 TGCGCCAGCAGCCTGGGAGGGACAGACTATGGCTACACCTTC CASSLGGTDYGYTF
- - TRBJ2-7 TRBV28 16 TGTGCCAGCCGTACCCTAAGTGTGGGCAGCTCCTACGAGCAGTACTTC CASRTLSVGSSYEQYF
- - TRBJ1-1 TRBV5-4 15 TGTGCCAGCAGCTTGGACAGGGCGCCGAACACTGAAGCTTTCTTT CASSLDRAPNTEAFF
- - TRBJ2-5 TRBV19 13 TGTGCCAGTAGTATAGGGGGCTGGGAGACCCAGTACTTC CASSIGGWETQYF
- - TRBJ2-7 TRBV9 14 TGTGCCAGCAGCGTAGGGGGCGGTACCTACGAGCAGTACTTC CASSVGGGTYEQYF
- - TRBJ1-1 TRBV5-6 14 TGTGCCAGCAGCTTGTATGGGTTAACGGGTGAAGCTTTCTTT CASSLYGLTGEAFF
- TRBD1 TRBJ1-5 TRBV27 16 TGTGCCAGCAGTGACAGGGGGCCTAATTTCGGTCAGCCCCAGCATTTT CASSDRGPNFGQPQHF
- - TRBJ1-2 TRBV18 17 TGTGCCAGCTCACCACTACCGTTACTTTACCCTAACTATGGCTACACCTTC CASSPLPLLYPNYGYTF
- TRBD1 TRBJ2-1 TRBV18 17 TGTGCCAGCTCACCTCAGGCCGGACAGGGCCGAGGGAATGAGCAGTTCTTC CASSPQAGQGRGNEQFF
- - TRBJ1-5 TRBV5-1 15 TGCGCCAGCAGCTTGCTACATGATAGCAATCAGCCCCAGCATTTT CASSLLHDSNQPQHF
- TRBD1 TRBJ1-5 TRBV28 15 TGTGCCAGCACCCTAAGGGACAGGAATAATCAGCCCCAGCATTTT CASTLRDRNNQPQHF
- TRBD1 TRBJ1-1 TRBV6-5 14 TGTGCCAGCAGTTACGGACAGGAGAACACTGAAGCTTTCTTT CASSYGQENTEAFF
- - TRBJ2-7 TRBV28 13 TGTGCCAGCAGTCGAAGTTCTGCCTACGAGCAGTACTTC CASSRSSAYEQYF
- - TRBJ2-3 TRBV4-1 14 TGCGCCAGCAGCCATGCGGCCACCACAGATACGCAGTATTTT CASSHAATTDTQYF
- - TRBJ2-1 TRBV5-1 17 TGCGCCAGCAGCTTGGCTGGCTTCGGACGAAATTACAATGAGCAGTTCTTC CASSLAGFGRNYNEQFF
- - TRBJ1-3 TRBV7-9 15 TGTGCCAGCAGCACTCGAACAAGCTCTGGAAACACCATATATTTT CASSTRTSSGNTIYF
few TRBD1 TRBJ2-1 TRBV3-1/TRBV3-2 15 TGTGCCAGCAGCCAGTCCGGGACAGGGGACAATGAGCAGTTCTTC CASSQSGTGDNEQFF
few - TRBJ2-1 TRBV7-2 19 TGTGCCAGCAGCCCTGATCGGGCGGGGTCCGGTAGCTCCTACAATGAGCAGTTCTTC CASSPDRAGSGSSYNEQFF
- - TRBJ1-1 TRBV5-4 13 TGTGCCAGCAGCTCCCCGACGAACACTGAAGCTTTCTTT CASSSPTNTEAFF
- - TRBJ2-7 TRBV27 12 TGTGCCAGCAGTTTAGTGCCCCCCGGGCAGTACTTC CASSLVPPGQYF